At least ten counts were recorded for the clone carrying this T cell receptor (beta chain). First-strand cDNA relied on TRAV- and TRBV-specific primers spanning alpha and beta chains. Amplification of TCRs used a constant-region primer and V-primer adapter for about 18 PCR cycles. A single record per CDR3 protein comes from TCRdb applying MiXCR to the reads. The sample holds more than 45,000 distinct CDR3 sequences, about 25% seen once. Trimming removed 2 bases from V and 10 bases from J; junction bases left unmatched: 7. Germline assignment: CDR1 GTSNPN and CDR2 SVGIG (reference sequence). The CDR3 extends over 13 amino acids. Time point here: before trial treatment. Every donor was treated with nivolumab, ipilimumab, aspirin, low-dose cyclophosphamide and also low-dose radiotherapy. This sample was included in a study of low-dose radiotherapy and immunotherapy resistance in tumors. Study-wide background: The regimen for patients comprised intravenous nivolumab 240 mg every two weeks plus intravenous ipilimumab 1 mg/kg every six weeks. Administration of intravenous cyclophosphamide at 200 mg/m2 took place every two weeks, one day before radiation and immunotherapy. Daily oral aspirin at 300 mg began on cycle 1 day 1 and lasted four cycles.

Here the sequenced sample was PBMCs, taken before treatment. This chain connects TRBV30 to TRBJ2-5, with 10 bases identical to TRBD2. This TCR derives from a male donor with prostate cancer. The CDR3 is CAWSTSGTRGQYF. For the CDR3, the DNA is TGTGCCTGGAGTACTAGCGGGACCCGGGGCCAGTACTTC. Drawing the rest from reference TRBV30 and TRBJ2-5, the complete variable domain is SQTIHQWPATLVQPVGSPLSLECTVEGTSNPNLYWYRQAAGRGLQLLFYSVGIGQISSEVPQNLSASRPQDRQFILSSKKLLLSDSGFYLCAWSTSGTRGQYFGPGTRLLVL.